This TCR beta chain is from a study of T cell responses to AZD1222 COVID-19 vaccine. Sequencing used immunoSEQ multiplex PCR; TCRdb keeps in-frame clones, though not all of them. The data hold 85,000 to 90,000 clones, with approximately 86% observed a single time. This clone is medium-sized. The CDR3 spans 13 residues. Germline V gives CDR1 MNHEY, CDR2 SMNVEV (reference sequence). V was shortened by 5 bases and J by 8 bases, with 10 bases between the two germline ends. The chain employs TRBV27 and TRBJ1-6; weak D call: TRBD1 (6 bases). The starting material was peripheral blood, obtained on day 0 of AZD1222 vaccination. The source is an adult in good health. The CDR3, as DNA: TGTGCCAGCAGTAACAGGGCCTATTCACCCCTCCACTTT. Translated, it gives CASSNRAYSPLHF.